Listed here are 28 T cell receptor beta chains from one sample, sequenced in a study of HIV-infected patients and healthy controls. Reverse transcription used around 500 ng RNA and constant-region primers for alpha and beta. Separate chain-specific third strand synthesis with multiplexing indices produced the alpha and beta libraries. TCRdb re-derived calls from the 5' RACE reads in MiXCR, one entry per CDR3 protein. The sample yields 15,000 to 20,000 distinct CDR3 sequences, roughly 8.9% seen once. All unsorted peripheral T cells were captured because whole blood was used without fractionation. The sequenced sample consisted of blood. The receptors originated from an adult in good health.

This clonotype is medium-sized within its sample. This chain uses TRBV28 with TRBJ1-1; no clear D gene. Germline CDR1 reads MDHEN; CDR2 reads SYDVKM. V was pared by 6 bases and J by 8 bases, with 10 bases between. The CDR3 is made up of 11 amino acids. The CDR3 sequence is CASRRIREAFF. CDR3 nucleotides: TGTGCCAGCAGGAGGATACGAGAAGCTTTCTTT.

By proportion, this clonotype is medium-sized. The CDR3 coding sequence is TGTGCCAGCTCACCACGGTGGCTAGCATATAACACAGATACGCAGTATTTT. Protein sequence: CASSPRWLAYNTDTQYF. V usage is TRBV18 and J usage is TRBJ2-3; weak D call: TRBD2 (5 bases). V gave up 1 base and J gave up 2 bases, with 16 bases separating them. CDR3 length: 17 residues. Germline V CDR1 and CDR2: KGHSH, LQKENI.

This clonotype was seen repeatedly, ten times or more. V gene TRBV7-9 combines with J gene TRBJ1-6, with D maybe TRBD1 (5 bases). CDR3 size: 19 residues. Germline CDR1 and CDR2: SEHNR and FQNEAQ (reference sequence). The V end lost 1 base, the J end lost 8 bases, and 24 bases lay between the germline ends. CDR3 region: CASSLVLQGKSHGDSPLHF. The CDR3 DNA reads as TGTGCCAGCAGCTTAGTCCTTCAGGGTAAAAGCCACGGGGATTCACCCCTCCACTTT.

The table lists this clonotype with many counts. The V call is TRBV19, the J call TRBJ1-1; tentatively, D is TRBD1 (5 bases). CDR1 and CDR2 from the germline V gene are LNHDA and SQIVND (reference sequence). V shed 7 bases and J shed 11 bases, with 23 bases lying between them. This CDR3 is built from 14 residues. CDR3 sequence: CASKGIAGLPSAFF. The CDR3 DNA sequence: TGTGCCAGTAAAGGGATCGCGGGACTCCCATCCGCTTTCTTT.

This clonotype was counted ten times or more. The chain carries TRBV3-1 and TRBJ2-7; no reliable D call. V lost 4 bases to trimming and J lost 3 bases, with 10 bases between them. This CDR3 has 13 amino acids. CDR1 LGHDT and CDR2 YNNKEL come from the germline V gene (reference sequence). Here the CDR3 DNA reads TGTGCCAGCAGCCCTTCTTCGGGCTACGAGCAGTACTTC. Protein sequence: CASSPSSGYEQYF.

This chain links TRBV6-2 or TRBV6-3 with TRBJ1-2, with D unclear. V dropped 6 bases and J dropped 8 bases, with 22 bases sitting between them. Per the germline V gene, CDR1 is MNHEY and CDR2 is SVGEGT. The CDR3 loop spans 15 amino acids. The CDR3 sequence: CASSSLGEATSGYTF. CDR3 nucleotides: TGTGCCAGCAGCTCCCTCGGGGAGGCAACGAGCGGCTACACCTTC.

This clonotype was seen a few times. The chain recombines TRBV5-4 with TRBJ2-6, with D perhaps being TRBD1 or TRBD2 (5 bases each). Between the trimmed V and J ends, which lost 7 bases and 0 bases, there was a span of 8 bases. This CDR3 spans 14 amino acids. Looked up from germline, CDR1 is SGHNT and CDR2 is YYREEE (reference sequence). The CDR3: CASLGVSGANVLTF. For the CDR3, the DNA is TGTGCCAGCCTGGGGGTCTCTGGGGCCAACGTCCTGACTTTC. Filled out from reference TRBV5-4 and TRBJ2-6, the complete variable domain reads ETGVTQSPTHLIKTRGQQVTLRCSSQSGHNTVSWYQQALGQGPQFIFQYYREEENGRGNFPPRFSGLQFPNYSSELNVNALELDDSALYLCASLGVSGANVLTFGAGSRLTVL.

This clonotype was observed at least ten times. J is TRBJ1-2 and V is TRBV29-1; tentatively, D is TRBD1 (6 bases). Deletions cut 5 bases from V and 2 bases from J, with 24 bases between. Germline V gene data show CDR1 as SQVTM and CDR2 as ANQGSEA. The CDR3 is made up of 17 amino acids. CDR3 loop: CSVRQVGSSLLNYGYTF. CDR3 sequence (DNA): TGCAGCGTTCGACAGGTTGGCTCTTCCCTTCTAAACTATGGCTACACCTTC.

This clonotype turned up a few times. The V and J genes are TRBV5-4 and TRBJ1-1; D not resolved. V was pared by 2 bases and J by 1 base, with 6 bases between. Germline CDR1 reads SGHNT; CDR2 reads YYREEE (reference sequence). This CDR3 is built from 13 residues. The CDR3 protein is CASSFQRNTEAFF. The CDR3 DNA sequence: TGTGCCAGCAGCTTTCAAAGGAACACTGAAGCTTTCTTT.

V gene TRBV4-1 combines with J gene TRBJ2-7; the D is unclear. This CDR3 is 14 amino acids long. The germline V gene has CDR1 MGHRA and CDR2 YSYEKL. The V gene lost 0 bases and the J gene lost 0 bases, with 6 bases spanning the gap. The CDR3 nucleotides are TGCGCCAGCAGCCAAGACGGTAGCTCCTACGAGCAGTACTTC. It yields the protein CASSQDGSSYEQYF.

Ten or more counts support this clonotype. The V and J genes are TRBV4-1 and TRBJ2-3; TRBD2 matches at 8 bases. The CDR3 loop spans 20 amino acids. The ends lost 3 bases at V and 1 base at J; junction bases unmatched: 18. Germline assignment: CDR1 MGHRA and CDR2 YSYEKL. The DNA for the CDR3 is TGCGCCAGCAGCCAGCTTGGGGTGCGGAGCGGGAGTTCCGGCACAGATACGCAGTATTTT. Its protein product is CASSQLGVRSGSSGTDTQYF.

This chain links TRBV7-6 with TRBJ2-5, with D possibly matching TRBD2 (5 bases). This CDR3 contains 14 residues. CDR1 SGHVS and CDR2 FNYEAQ come from the germline V gene. V shed 3 bases and J shed 5 bases, with 13 bases lying between them. CDR3 sequence reads: CASSLELVQETQYF. Written as DNA, the CDR3 is TGTGCCAGCAGCTTGGAACTAGTACAGGAGACCCAGTACTTC.

By share, this clonotype counts as medium-sized (0.01 to 0.1%). This sequence joins TRBV29-1 and TRBJ2-5; D may match TRBD1 or TRBD2 (6 bases each). Trimming cost V 4 bases and J 7 bases, with 13 bases left between them. CDR3 length: 12 residues. From germline, CDR1 is SQVTM and CDR2 ANQGSEA. The CDR3 region has the DNA TGCAGCGTTGTATCAGGGGAGGTGACCCAGTACTTC. Encoded protein: CSVVSGEVTQYF.

This clonotype was observed many times. The rearrangement links TRBV9 to TRBJ1-4; the D gene is possibly TRBD1 (5 bases). The length of the CDR3 is 15 residues. The germline CDR1 and CDR2 sequences are SGDLS and YYNGEE. The V gene lost 1 base and the J gene lost 5 bases, with 12 bases spanning the gap. CDR3 sequence: CASSVSGQLNEKLFF. CDR3 nucleotide sequence: TGTGCCAGCAGCGTATCGGGGCAGCTAAATGAAAAACTGTTTTTT.

This clonotype was counted a few times. The CDR3 region has the DNA TGTGCCAGTAGGGTTTCCAACAATGAGCAGTTCTTC. Its translation is CASRVSNNEQFF. The genes are TRBV19 and TRBJ2-1, with no clear D. This CDR3 spans 12 amino acids. Trimming left V 6 bases short and J 5 bases short, with 8 bases between. Germline values: CDR1 LNHDA, CDR2 SQIVND (reference sequence). Full variable domain (remainder filled in from reference TRBV19 and TRBJ2-1): DGGITQSPKYLFRKEGQNVTLSCEQNLNHDAMYWYRQDPGQGLRLIYYSQIVNDFQKGDIAEGYSVSREKKESFPLTVTSAQKNPTAFYLCASRVSNNEQFFGPGTRLTVL.

In its sample, this clonotype was seen many times. The V gene is TRBV6-2 or TRBV6-3, the J gene TRBJ2-7; 7 positions agree with TRBD1. V dropped 0 bases and J dropped 1; count of bases not matched to a gene: 3. There are 15 residues in the CDR3. Germline V CDR1 and CDR2: MNHEY, SVGEGT. The CDR3 nucleotides are TGTGCCAGCAGTTACTCCGGGACAGAGTCCTACGAGCAGTACTTC. Translated: CASSYSGTESYEQYF.

This clonotype has only a few counts. The chain uses TRBV29-1 and TRBJ2-3; TRBD1 is a possible D gene (5 bases). This CDR3 is built from 13 residues. Germline assignment: CDR1 SQVTM and CDR2 ANQGSEA. V was trimmed by 8 bases and J by 1 base, leaving 13 bases between them. This CDR3 is CSWERGGTDTQYF. CDR3 DNA: TGCAGCTGGGAAAGGGGCGGCACAGATACGCAGTATTTT.

This clonotype rates as medium-sized (0.01 to 0.1%). The V gene is TRBV24-1, the J gene TRBJ2-3; D not certain. CDR1 and CDR2 from the germline V gene are KGHDR and SFDVKD. This CDR3 contains 15 residues. V dropped 0 bases and J dropped 2 bases, with 8 bases sitting between them. The CDR3 DNA follows: TGTGCCACCAGTGATTTGACTGCGGACACAGATACGCAGTATTTT. Translated, it gives CATSDLTADTDTQYF.

This clonotype is medium-sized in the sample. The J gene is TRBJ2-1, the V gene TRBV4-2; 11 nucleotides match TRBD1. V trimming: 0 bases; J trimming: 6 bases; junction bases outside the gene matches: 4. This CDR3 is 16 amino acids long. Germline CDR1 is LGHNA and CDR2 is YNFKEQ. In DNA, the CDR3 is TGTGCCAGCAGCCAAGATTCAGGGACAGGGGGCAATGAGCAGTTCTTC. Protein: CASSQDSGTGGNEQFF.

By sample fraction, this clonotype is medium-sized. The chain carries TRBV29-1 and TRBJ2-1; 8 bases align to TRBD1. With V trimmed by 5 bases and J by 8 bases, 8 bases remained unmatched. This CDR3 has 13 amino acids. Germline CDR1 reads SQVTM; CDR2 reads ANQGSEA. The CDR3 protein is CSVTDRVSHEQFF. The DNA for the CDR3 is TGCAGCGTTACGGACAGGGTTAGTCATGAGCAGTTCTTC.

The gene calls are TRBV28 and TRBJ1-5; TRBD1 matches 12 bases. The junction had 6 bases not matched to a gene; V was cut back by 6 bases and J by 6 bases. In germline, CDR1 is MDHEN, CDR2 SYDVKM. CDR3 length equals 15 residues. The CDR3 bases are TGTGCCAGCAGCCCAGGGACAGGGGGCTTTCAGCCCCAGCATTTT. It translates to CASSPGTGGFQPQHF.

The chain recombines TRBV29-1 with TRBJ2-1; D is uncertain. V was shortened by 4 bases and J by 7 bases, with 11 bases between the two germline ends. The germline V gene encodes CDR1 SQVTM and CDR2 ANQGSEA. The CDR3 extends over 12 amino acids. The CDR3 DNA is TGCAGCGTTGTAGGGTTGAAGAATGAGCAGTTCTTC. Translation gives CSVVGLKNEQFF.

This sequence joins TRBV7-3 and TRBJ1-1; D not certain. V lost 2 bases and J 0 bases, leaving 13 bases between the germline ends. The germline V gene encodes CDR1 SGHTA and CDR2 FQGTGA. This CDR3 comprises 16 residues. The CDR3 here is CASSLLTLGMNTEAFF. CDR3 sequence (DNA): TGTGCCAGCAGCTTATTGACATTAGGAATGAACACTGAAGCTTTCTTT.

This clonotype has at least ten counts. This sequence joins TRBV6-1 and TRBJ1-5, with 9 bases fitting TRBD1. V was clipped by 3 bases and J by 0 bases; unmatched bases: 12. The V gene's germline CDR1 is MNHNS and CDR2 SASEGT. The CDR3 consists of 19 residues. CDR3 residues: CASSERGTGRVYSNQPQHF. CDR3 nucleotides: TGTGCCAGCAGTGAGCGCGGGACAGGGCGAGTTTATAGCAATCAGCCCCAGCATTTT.

The chain recombines TRBV12-3 or TRBV12-4 with TRBJ2-7, with 11 bases fitting TRBD2. Trimming removed 6 bases from V and 4 bases from J; junction bases left unmatched: 8. CDR3 length: 15 residues. The CDR3 loop reads CASSITGTSGYEQYF. As DNA, the CDR3 is TGTGCCAGCAGCATCACCGGGACTAGCGGATACGAGCAGTACTTC.

This clonotype was recorded at least ten times. The chain combines TRBV6-6 with TRBJ1-5; 9 bases agree with TRBD1. Germline loops: CDR1 MNHNY, CDR2 SVGAGI (reference sequence). Trimming removed 7 bases from V and 4 bases from J; junction bases left unmatched: 5. This CDR3 has 14 residues. In DNA, the CDR3 is TGTGCCAGCAACCGCGACAGGGGGAATCAGCCCCAGCATTTT. Amino acid sequence: CASNRDRGNQPQHF.

This clonotype was detected many times. The chain carries TRBV28 and TRBJ1-5; D is perhaps TRBD1 (5 bases). Germline loops: CDR1 MDHEN, CDR2 SYDVKM. The CDR3 has 18 residues. Trimming took off 1 base at V and 0 bases at J, with 16 bases between the two ends. CDR3 residues: CASSLYEGRTYSNQPQHF. The CDR3 DNA sequence: TGTGCCAGCAGTTTATACGAAGGGCGGACATATAGCAATCAGCCCCAGCATTTT.

This clonotype was counted many times. The V and J genes are TRBV5-6 and TRBJ2-7; TRBD2 might be the D (5 bases). Trimming removed 2 bases at V and 4 bases at J, with 16 bases between. CDR3 length equals 15 residues. From germline, CDR1 is SGHDT and CDR2 YYEEEE. The CDR3 here is CASSFFGGLSYEQYF. The CDR3 DNA sequence: TGTGCCAGCAGCTTCTTTGGAGGTCTTTCTTACGAGCAGTACTTC.